These 16 T cell receptor beta chains were all obtained from the same sample, sequenced in a study of shared clonotypes between healthy human individuals. Sequencing was performed with immunoSEQ multiplex PCR; in TCRdb, only in-frame clones are kept and a portion is missing. This sample has 730,000 or so clones, with around 72% found just once. Specimen: memory CD4+ T cells sorted from blood. The sample's subset: CD45RA-negative fraction. The receptor set was obtained from a woman in her 30s in good health.

This clone was recorded a few times. CDR3 bases: TGTGCCAGCAGCACCCCCGGGACTCTGGGGACCGGGGAGCTGTTTTTT. It encodes CASSTPGTLGTGELFF. The chain is built from TRBV27 and TRBJ2-2, with D possibly being TRBD2 (6 bases). Trimming took off 6 bases at V and 5 bases at J, with 19 bases between the two ends. The CDR3 has 16 amino acids. CDR1 MNHEY and CDR2 SMNVEV come from the germline V gene (reference sequence).

The V gene is TRBV7-3, the J gene TRBJ2-1, with D possibly called TRBD1 or TRBD2 (5 bases each). Trimming pared 0 bases from V and 13 bases from J, leaving 19 bases between. This CDR3 has 15 amino acids. Germline loops: CDR1 SGHTA, CDR2 FQGTGA. The CDR3 DNA sequence: TGTGCCAGCAGCTTAACGTTTGGGACCCAAGGCGGTCAGTTCTTC. It codes for CASSLTFGTQGGQFF.

The rearrangement joins TRBV6-1 to TRBJ2-1; 12 bases map to TRBD1. Per germline, CDR1 MNHNS and CDR2 SASEGT. V was clipped by 6 bases and J by 12 bases; unmatched bases: 12. The CDR3 is made up of 15 amino acids. DNA for the CDR3: TGTGCCAGCAGCGGGGGACAGGGGGCCACTCAGGGGCAGTTCTTC. Translated: CASSGGQGATQGQFF.

The V and J genes are TRBV19 and TRBJ1-4; maybe TRBD1 (6 bases). Germline V lookup: CDR1 LNHDA, CDR2 SQIVND (reference sequence). The CDR3 consists of 14 residues. Trimming removed 5 bases from V and 3 bases from J, with 10 bases in between. CDR3 nucleotide sequence: TGTGCCAGTAGTTGGGACACGCCTAATGAAAAACTGTTTTTT. It codes for CASSWDTPNEKLFF.

The V call is TRBV25-1, the J call TRBJ1-5, with a weak D call TRBD1 (5 bases). V lost 8 bases and J lost 2, with 13 bases in between. This CDR3 is built from 14 residues. The germline V gene encodes CDR1 MGHDK and CDR2 SYGVNS. CDR3 nucleotide sequence: TGTGCCAGCTCCGGGCAGGGCGGCAATCAGCCCCAGCATTTT. Its protein is CASSGQGGNQPQHF. Variable domain in full (rest from reference TRBV25-1 and TRBJ1-5): EADIYQTPRYLVIGTGKKITLECSQTMGHDKMYWYQQDPGMELHLIHYSYGVNSTEKGDLSSESTVSRIRTEHFPLTLESARPSHTSQYLCASSGQGGNQPQHFGDGTRLSIL.

This clone has just a few counts. The chain joins TRBV10-3 to TRBJ2-5; 8 bases line up with TRBD1. Germline lookup yields CDR1 ENHRY and CDR2 SYGVKD. J gave up 7 bases and V 0 bases, and 10 bases lay outside the gene matches. The CDR3 contains 16 residues. For the CDR3, the DNA is TGTGCCATCAGTGAGTCGACAGGGGCGTCTATCCGGACCCAGTACTTC. Translated: CAISESTGASIRTQYF.

Comment on this clone: This sequence may be a read error, since a much larger clone differs from it by one base. This sequence joins TRBV13 and TRBJ2-1; tentatively, D is TRBD2 (5 bases). Germline assignment: CDR1 PRHDT and CDR2 FYEKMQ (reference sequence). The CDR3 contains 15 residues. Between the trimmed V and J ends, which lost 1 base and 0 bases, there was a span of 7 bases. The CDR3 DNA sequence: TGTGCCAGCAGCTTAGCGGGGAGCTCCTACAATGAGCAGTTCTTC. It codes for CASSLAGSSYNEQFF.

The chain has TRBV27 and TRBJ1-1; 10 bases map to TRBD1. The CDR3 has 14 amino acids. Germline lookup yields CDR1 MNHEY and CDR2 SMNVEV (reference sequence). V lost 7 bases, J lost 3 bases, and 5 bases stayed unmatched. The CDR3 DNA reads as TGTGCCAGCACTTCCGGACAGGGGGACACTGAAGCTTTCTTT. Its translation is CASTSGQGDTEAFF.

This chain joins TRBV10-2 and TRBJ2-7; possible D gene TRBD2, 5 bases. The CDR3 spans 14 residues. Germline V gene lookup returns CDR1 WSHSY and CDR2 SAAADI. Trimming left V 6 bases short and J 6 bases short, with 18 bases between. The CDR3 is CASSGGELTGEQYF. Written as DNA, the CDR3 is TGCGCCAGCAGCGGTGGGGAGCTGACGGGCGAGCAGTACTTC.

The V and J genes are TRBV19 and TRBJ2-7; D might be TRBD2 (6 bases). Germline V lookup: CDR1 LNHDA, CDR2 SQIVND (reference sequence). The V end lost 4 bases, the J end lost 2 bases, and 9 bases lay between the germline ends. The CDR3 contains 13 residues. The CDR3 loop reads CASSRERAYEQYF. The CDR3 region has the DNA TGTGCCAGTAGTAGGGAGCGGGCCTACGAGCAGTACTTC.

The chain uses TRBV27 and TRBJ2-7; D is perhaps TRBD1 or TRBD2 (5 bases each). CDR1 and CDR2 from the germline V gene are MNHEY and SMNVEV (reference sequence). The CDR3 consists of 13 residues. Deletions cut 0 bases from V and 5 bases from J, with 8 bases between. CDR3 sequence (DNA): TGTGCCAGCAGTTTATCGGGACCCAACGAGCAGTACTTC. It translates to CASSLSGPNEQYF.

A few counts support this clone. In the same sample, other DNA sequences code for this CDR3. The rearrangement joins TRBV11-2 to TRBJ2-2; D call uncertain. The ends were cut back, 5 bases at V and 0 bases at J, with 13 bases in the middle. The CDR3 totals 16 residues. The germline gives CDR1 SGHAT, CDR2 FQNNGV. The CDR3 protein is CASSLRPPPNTGELFF. The CDR3 DNA sequence: TGTGCCAGCAGCCTACGACCCCCCCCGAACACCGGGGAGCTGTTTTTT.

The V and J genes are TRBV4-1 and TRBJ2-1; unclear D gene. Germline CDR1 and CDR2: MGHRA and YSYEKL. The V end was cut by 1 base, the J end by 9 bases, with 25 bases between. The CDR3 runs 18 residues. The CDR3 loop reads CASSQVLGQTHLQSEQFF. The CDR3 DNA sequence: TGCGCCAGCAGCCAAGTATTAGGTCAAACCCACCTACAGTCTGAGCAGTTCTTC.

This clone was counted a few times. CDR3 DNA: TGTGCCAGCAGCTTAGTTCCGGGGGATGAGCAGTTCTTC. Encoded protein: CASSLVPGDEQFF. This chain joins TRBV7-2 and TRBJ2-1; a weak D match, TRBD2 (6 bases). CDR3 size: 13 residues. V was trimmed by 1 base and J by 8 bases, leaving 9 bases between them. Per germline, CDR1 SGHTA and CDR2 FQGNSA.

The chain recombines TRBV10-3 with TRBJ2-7, with D perhaps TRBD2 (6 bases). Germline V gene lookup returns CDR1 ENHRY and CDR2 SYGVKD. V was clipped by 9 bases and J by 0 bases, with 12 bases between them. The CDR3 covers 13 residues. For the CDR3, the DNA is TGTGCCATACAAGCGGGCAACTCCTACGAGCAGTACTTC. It specifies CAIQAGNSYEQYF.

CDR3 in amino acids: CSLGYHNEQFF. The DNA for the CDR3 is TGCAGTCTCGGGTACCACAATGAGCAGTTCTTC. The chain employs TRBV20-1 and TRBJ2-1; D is ambiguous. Germline assignment: CDR1 DFQATT and CDR2 SNEGSKA (reference sequence). The CDR3 runs to 11 residues. The V gene lost 8 bases and the J gene lost 5 bases, with 10 bases spanning the gap.